The next 31 T cell receptor beta chains were all read from a single sample in a study of blood T cell repertoires in COVID-19. Sequenced by immunoSEQ multiplex PCR; TCRdb stores in-frame clones only, minus some. The sample lists over 600,000 clones; approximately 90% were seen once. The source material was peripheral blood. Every receptor here comes from a woman in her late teens or twenties with acute or convalescent COVID-19.

The J gene is TRBJ1-6, the V gene TRBV9; tentatively, D is TRBD1 (6 bases). The CDR3 contains 15 residues. The germline V gene has CDR1 SGDLS and CDR2 YYNGEE. V lost 4 bases and J 7 bases, leaving 15 bases between the germline ends. Here the CDR3 DNA reads TGTGCCAGCAGCCAACAGGGAAGGGGGAATTCACCCCTCCACTTT. Translation: CASSQQGRGNSPLHF.

V usage is TRBV7-9 and J usage is TRBJ1-1; D is perhaps TRBD1 (6 bases). Germline V CDR1 and CDR2: SEHNR, FQNEAQ (reference sequence). The CDR3 consists of 15 residues. V lost 5 bases and J 1 base, leaving 14 bases between the germline ends. CDR3 DNA sequence: TGTGCCAGCAGCCCGATGGGACATAAGAACACTGAAGCTTTCTTT. Translation: CASSPMGHKNTEAFF.

There are a few counts of this clone. Other DNA sequences in the same sample also yield this CDR3. The CDR3 sequence: CASSQAGNTEAFF. The CDR3 nucleotides read TGTGCCAGCAGCCAAGCGGGAAACACTGAAGCTTTCTTT. The chain is built from TRBV3-1 (or the pseudogene TRBV3-2) and TRBJ1-1; D not resolved. Germline assignment: CDR1 LGHDT and CDR2 YNNKEL (reference sequence). Trimming cost V 1 base and J 2 bases, with 5 bases left between them. The CDR3 loop spans 13 amino acids.

The rearrangement links TRBV4-1 to TRBJ2-1, with TRBD2 identical over 8 bases. V shed 1 base and J 4 bases; nucleotides not matched to a gene: 3. This CDR3 comprises 15 residues. The germline V gene has CDR1 MGHRA and CDR2 YSYEKL. DNA for the CDR3: TGCGCCAGCAGCCAAGCACTAGCGGAGTACAATGAGCAGTTCTTC. This encodes CASSQALAEYNEQFF.

This chain joins TRBV19 and TRBJ1-4, with a possible D match to TRBD1 (6 bases). Trimming pared 6 bases from V and 5 bases from J, leaving 22 bases between. The CDR3 spans 17 residues. Per the germline V gene, CDR1 is LNHDA and CDR2 is SQIVND (reference sequence). CDR3 protein: CASRPASKTGINEKLFF. The DNA for the CDR3 is TGTGCCAGTAGGCCCGCTTCGAAGACAGGCATAAATGAAAAACTGTTTTTT.

This chain joins TRBV21-1 and TRBJ1-1. TRBV21-1 is marked as a pseudogene. The CDR3 contains 14 residues. This chain's CDR3 is CASSKALRLGEAFF. CDR3 coding DNA: TGTGCCAGCAGCAAAGCCCTCCGCCTCGGTGAAGCTTTCTTT.

V usage is TRBV3-1 (or the pseudogene TRBV3-2) and J usage is TRBJ1-4, with D hard to call. Germline V gene lookup returns CDR1 LGHDT and CDR2 YNNKEL (reference sequence). This CDR3 is built from 20 residues. The V and J ends lost 4 bases and 0 bases respectively, with 24 bases between them. Here the CDR3 reads CASSRRPLREATATNEKLFF. Written as DNA, the CDR3 is TGTGCCAGCAGCCGACGCCCACTTAGGGAGGCAACTGCAACTAATGAAAAACTGTTTTTT.

This clone occurred a few times. The chain has TRBV4-3 and TRBJ1-3, with TRBD1 matching over 11 bases. Trimming removed 1 base from V and 8 bases from J; junction bases left unmatched: 7. Germline-derived CDR1 and CDR2 are LGHNA and YSLEER. CDR3 size: 16 residues. CDR3 sequence (DNA): TGCGCCAGCAGCCAAGCGATGGGACAGGGGGGGGACACCATATATTTT. It codes for CASSQAMGQGGDTIYF.

This clone turned up a few times. The rearrangement joins TRBV7-2 to TRBJ1-3, with D perhaps matching TRBD1 (5 bases). The CDR3 totals 18 residues. Germline-derived CDR1 and CDR2 are SGHTA and FQGNSA. The V end was cut by 0 bases, the J end by 0 bases, with 15 bases between. The CDR3 coding sequence is TGTGCCAGCAGCTTAGCGAGAGTTGGGGGACTCTCTGGAAACACCATATATTTT. The encoded protein is CASSLARVGGLSGNTIYF.

V usage is TRBV6-6 and J usage is TRBJ1-5, with D perhaps matching TRBD1 (6 bases). The CDR3 is made up of 14 amino acids. With 6 bases removed from V and 1 base from J, the gap between germline ends came to 10 bases. CDR1 and CDR2 from the germline V gene are MNHNY and SVGAGI (reference sequence). The chain's CDR3 is CASRPQGSNQPQHF. CDR3 bases: TGTGCCAGCAGGCCTCAGGGGAGCAATCAGCCCCAGCATTTT.

The chain uses TRBV5-1 and TRBJ2-1; possibly TRBD1 for D (5 bases). The V gene lost 0 bases and the J gene lost 3 bases, with 10 bases spanning the gap. From germline, CDR1 is SGHRS and CDR2 YFSETQ. The CDR3 totals 15 residues. The CDR3 protein is CASSLADTFYNEQFF. The CDR3, as DNA: TGCGCCAGCAGCTTGGCGGACACTTTCTACAATGAGCAGTTCTTC.

A word on this clone: Other DNA sequences in the same sample also yield this CDR3. The chain couples TRBV5-1 to TRBJ1-2, with D unclear. The V gene's germline CDR1 is SGHRS and CDR2 YFSETQ. V gave up 0 bases and J gave up 8 bases, with 14 bases separating them. The CDR3 sequence is 14 residues long. The CDR3 reads CASSLDLGGYGYTF. The CDR3 bases are TGCGCCAGCAGCTTGGACCTGGGAGGGTACGGCTACACCTTC.

The chain joins TRBV2 to TRBJ2-6, with TRBD2 identical over 14 bases. The CDR3 loop spans 17 amino acids. CDR1 and CDR2 from the germline V gene are SNHLY and FYNNEI. Trimming removed 4 bases from V and 2 bases from J; junction bases left unmatched: 1. CDR3 coding DNA: TGTGCCAGCAGTGGGACTAGCGGGGGGACTGGGGCCAACGTCCTGACTTTC. Translation: CASSGTSGGTGANVLTF.

The chain couples TRBV6-6 to TRBJ1-2, with D tentatively TRBD1 (6 bases). Germline lookup yields CDR1 MNHNY and CDR2 SVGAGI (reference sequence). The ends were cut back, 11 bases at V and 8 bases at J, with 18 bases in the middle. This CDR3 comprises 12 residues. CDR3 residues: CAALSRGLGYTF. CDR3 nucleotides: TGTGCCGCCTTATCCAGGGGACTAGGCTACACCTTC.

This clone was detected once. The chain links TRBV29-1 to TRBJ1-2; 8 bases map to TRBD1. Germline CDR1 reads SQVTM; CDR2 reads ANQGSEA. V lost 2 bases and J lost 10; bases outside the gene matches: 9. This CDR3 spans 13 amino acids. The CDR3 loop reads CSVELGQGLDYTF. The CDR3 coding sequence is TGCAGCGTTGAACTTGGACAGGGCTTAGACTACACCTTC.

To note about this clone: The junction differs from germline at one of its ends, possibly a read error. The CDR3 nucleotides read TGTGCCAGTAGCTCAGGGGATGCGAACACTGAGGCTTTCTTT. Its protein is CASSSGDANTEAFF. The chain employs TRBV19 and TRBJ1-1, with a possible D match to TRBD1 (6 bases). This CDR3 region has 14 residues. CDR1 is LNHDA, CDR2 SQIVND, per germline (reference sequence).

The chain employs TRBV3-1 (or the pseudogene TRBV3-2) and TRBJ2-3, with 12 bases that match TRBD2. The V gene's germline CDR1 is LGHDT and CDR2 YNNKEL (reference sequence). V was clipped by 1 base and J by 3 bases; unmatched bases: 5. The CDR3 is made up of 17 amino acids. The CDR3 nucleotides read TGTGCCAGCAGCCAAGGGGCACTAGCGGGGGGAACAGATACGCAGTATTTT. Its translation: CASSQGALAGGTDTQYF.

This clone was picked up a small number of times. The chain is built from TRBV14 and TRBJ1-5; D not certain. The CDR3 has 15 residues. V was pared by 4 bases and J by 4 bases, with 14 bases between. The germline V gene has CDR1 SGHDN and CDR2 FVKESK. CDR3 loop: CASSLSGGRNQPQHF. The CDR3 region has the DNA TGTGCCAGCAGCCTAAGCGGAGGGCGGAATCAGCCCCAGCATTTT. Filled out from reference TRBV14 and TRBJ1-5, the complete variable domain reads EAGVTQFPSHSVIEKGQTVTLRCDPISGHDNLYWYRRVMGKEIKFLLHFVKESKQDESGMPNNRFLAERTGGTYSTLKVQPAELEDSGVYFCASSLSGGRNQPQHFGDGTRLSIL.

The chain employs TRBV11-2 and TRBJ2-2, with a weak D call TRBD1 (6 bases). Germline CDR1 is SGHAT and CDR2 is FQNNGV. The V end was cut by 5 bases, the J end by 1 base, with 8 bases between. The CDR3 covers 14 residues. In DNA, the CDR3 is TGTGCCAGCAGCCCGACAGGGAACACCGGGGAGCTGTTTTTT. Translated: CASSPTGNTGELFF.

The chain employs TRBV28 and TRBJ1-5; D remains ambiguous. Germline CDR1 MDHEN, CDR2 SYDVKM. The CDR3 is 11 amino acids. V gave up 8 bases and J gave up 4 bases, with 6 bases separating them. As DNA, the CDR3 is TGTGCCAGCGGGAGTAATCAGCCCCAGCATTTT. Amino acids: CASGSNQPQHF.

This chain's CDR3 is CASSQEPKGGQPQHF. The CDR3 nucleotides are TGTGCCAGCAGCCAAGAGCCCAAGGGAGGTCAGCCCCAGCATTTT. This chain links TRBV4-2 with TRBJ1-5, with D unclear. CDR1 is LGHNA and CDR2 is YNFKEQ in the germline V gene. With 0 bases removed from V and 6 bases from J, the gap between germline ends came to 12 bases. This CDR3 spans 15 amino acids.

CDR3 loop: CASGLVGTGPSRGNQPQHF. The CDR3 nucleotides read TGTGCTAGTGGTTTGGTAGGGACAGGCCCCTCCAGGGGCAATCAGCCCCAGCATTTT. This sequence joins TRBV12-5 and TRBJ1-5; 8 nucleotides line up with TRBD1. The junction had 12 bases not matched to a gene; V was cut back by 0 bases and J by 2 bases. The CDR3 contains 19 residues. CDR1 is LGHNT, CDR2 FRNRAP, per germline.

The rearrangement links TRBV9 to TRBJ2-5, with a tentative D call TRBD1 (5 bases). CDR3 length equals 15 residues. The V gene lost 0 bases and the J gene lost 2 bases, with 11 bases spanning the gap. Per the germline V gene, CDR1 is SGDLS and CDR2 is YYNGEE. The CDR3 coding sequence is TGTGCCAGCAGCGTAGGGTCAGGGTATCAAGAGACCCAGTACTTC. It translates to CASSVGSGYQETQYF. The whole variable domain, remainder taken from reference TRBV9 and TRBJ2-5, is DSGVTQTPKHLITATGQRVTLRCSPRSGDLSVYWYQQSLDQGLQFLIQYYNGEERAKGNILERFSAQQFPDLHSELNLSSLELGDSALYFCASSVGSGYQETQYFGPGTRLLVL.

Only one count was recorded for this clone. The V and J genes are TRBV5-6 and TRBJ1-2; TRBD1 matches 7 bases. The CDR3 loop spans 16 amino acids. J gave up 0 bases and V 2 bases, and 7 bases lay outside the gene matches. CDR1 is SGHDT and CDR2 is YYEEEE in the germline V gene. DNA for the CDR3: TGTGCCAGCAGCTTCACCTGGACAGGATCTAACTATGGCTACACCTTC. It codes for CASSFTWTGSNYGYTF.

This chain links TRBV3-1 (or the pseudogene TRBV3-2) with TRBJ2-2; D may be TRBD1 (5 bases). CDR3 length equals 16 residues. V lost 0 bases and J lost 0, with 8 bases in between. Germline CDR1 reads LGHDT; CDR2 reads YNNKEL (reference sequence). CDR3 bases: TGTGCCAGCAGCCAAGAAAGGACACCGAACACCGGGGAGCTGTTTTTT. Encoded protein: CASSQERTPNTGELFF.

The chain's CDR3 is CASSAAGTADIQYF. DNA for the CDR3: TGTGCCAGCAGCGCCGCGGGGACCGCGGACATTCAGTACTTC. V gene TRBV7-3 combines with J gene TRBJ2-4, with D maybe TRBD2 (6 bases). Trimming removed 5 bases from V and 8 bases from J, with 16 bases in between. CDR1 is SGHTA and CDR2 is FQGTGA in the germline V gene. The CDR3 is made up of 14 amino acids.

This sequence joins TRBV4-1 and TRBJ1-2, with TRBD1 matching over 7 bases. CDR3 length: 14 amino acids. The trim removed 1 base at V and 8 bases at J, leaving 7 bases unmatched. The V gene's germline CDR1 is MGHRA and CDR2 YSYEKL. This CDR3 reads CASSQVKQGEGYTF. The CDR3 nucleotides read TGCGCCAGCAGCCAAGTGAAGCAGGGGGAAGGCTACACCTTC.

In this sample, this clone turned up a few times. Other DNA sequences of this sample code for an identical CDR3. The V gene is TRBV7-9, the J gene TRBJ1-2, with 7 bases identical to TRBD1. With V trimmed by 5 bases and J by 0 bases, 3 bases remained unmatched. The CDR3 contains 14 residues. Germline assignment: CDR1 SEHNR and CDR2 FQNEAQ (reference sequence). CDR3 loop: CASSPGTANYGYTF. CDR3 DNA sequence: TGTGCCAGCAGCCCCGGGACAGCTAACTATGGCTACACCTTC.

The chain is built from TRBV19 and TRBJ2-6; TRBD1 aligns across 8 bases. This CDR3 has 16 amino acids. Unmatched junction bases numbered 7, after V lost 7 bases and J lost 2 bases. Germline assignment: CDR1 LNHDA and CDR2 SQIVND (reference sequence). CDR3: CASTDRVRPGANVLTF. The CDR3 coding sequence is TGTGCCAGTACGGACAGGGTAAGGCCTGGGGCCAACGTCCTGACTTTC. The variable domain in full, completed from reference TRBV19 and TRBJ2-6, reads DGGITQSPKYLFRKEGQNVTLSCEQNLNHDAMYWYRQDPGQGLRLIYYSQIVNDFQKGDIAEGYSVSREKKESFPLTVTSAQKNPTAFYLCASTDRVRPGANVLTFGAGSRLTVL.

The chain employs TRBV30 and TRBJ2-7; a weak D match, TRBD2 (6 bases). CDR1 GTSNPN and CDR2 SVGIG come from the germline V gene (reference sequence). V lost 8 bases and J lost 0, with 23 bases in between. The CDR3 loop spans 16 amino acids. The CDR3 loop reads CARSAGGAMLSYEQYF. CDR3 DNA sequence: TGTGCCCGTTCGGCTGGCGGGGCCATGCTCTCCTACGAGCAGTACTTC.

The chain uses TRBV4-3 and TRBJ1-5, with D uncertain. Germline V gives CDR1 LGHNA, CDR2 YSLEER. CDR3 size: 15 residues. The ends were cut back, 0 bases at V and 5 bases at J, with 11 bases in the middle. CDR3 in amino acids: CASSQDFSWYQPQHF. CDR3 coding DNA: TGCGCCAGCAGCCAAGATTTCAGTTGGTATCAGCCCCAGCATTTT.